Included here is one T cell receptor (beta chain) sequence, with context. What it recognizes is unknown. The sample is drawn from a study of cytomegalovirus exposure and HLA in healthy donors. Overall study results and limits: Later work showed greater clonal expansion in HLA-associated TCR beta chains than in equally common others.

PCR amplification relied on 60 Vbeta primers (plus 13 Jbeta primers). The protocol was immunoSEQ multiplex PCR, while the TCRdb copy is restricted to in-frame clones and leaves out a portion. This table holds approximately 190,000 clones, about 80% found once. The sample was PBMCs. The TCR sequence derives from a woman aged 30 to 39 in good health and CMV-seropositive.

The CDR3 here is CASSQGRKAGGSKNIQYF. CDR3 nucleotides: TGCGCCAGCAGCCAAGGGAGAAAGGCAGGGGGATCCAAAAACATTCAGTACTTC. V usage is TRBV4-3 and J usage is TRBJ2-4; 7 bases match TRBD1. The CDR3 has 18 amino acids. J gave up 2 bases and V 1 base, and 11 bases lay outside the gene matches. The germline gives CDR1 LGHNA, CDR2 YSLEER.